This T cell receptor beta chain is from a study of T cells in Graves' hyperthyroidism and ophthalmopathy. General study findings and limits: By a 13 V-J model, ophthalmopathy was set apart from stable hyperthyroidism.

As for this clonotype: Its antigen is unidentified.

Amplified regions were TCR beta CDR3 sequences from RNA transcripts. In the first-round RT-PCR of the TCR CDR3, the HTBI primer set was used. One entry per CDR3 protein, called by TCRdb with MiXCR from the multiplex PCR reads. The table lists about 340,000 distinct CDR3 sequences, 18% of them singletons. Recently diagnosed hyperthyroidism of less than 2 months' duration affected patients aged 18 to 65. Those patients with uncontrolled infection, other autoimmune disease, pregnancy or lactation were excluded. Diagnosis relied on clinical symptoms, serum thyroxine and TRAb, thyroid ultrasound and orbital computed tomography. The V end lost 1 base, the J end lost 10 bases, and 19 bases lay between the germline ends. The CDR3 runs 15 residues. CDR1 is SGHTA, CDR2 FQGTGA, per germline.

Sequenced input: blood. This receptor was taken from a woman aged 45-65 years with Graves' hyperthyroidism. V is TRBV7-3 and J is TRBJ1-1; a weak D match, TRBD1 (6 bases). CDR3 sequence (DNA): TGTGCCAGCAGCTTAATGTCAGGGGCCCCATGGGTAGCTTTCTTT. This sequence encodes CASSLMSGAPWVAFF.